The 32 T cell receptor beta chains listed next were all sequenced from one sample in a study of CD8 T cells in ankylosing spondylitis. Each CDR3 protein is one row after TCRdb ran MiXCR on the 5' RACE reads. This sample yields 300,000 to 350,000 distinct CDR3 sequences, of which roughly 14% are seen a single time; approximately 1.1% belongs to the top ten. Sequenced sample: blood, either unsorted or a sorted T cell fraction (not recorded which). The receptors derive from a male donor with ankylosing spondylitis or in good health (not recorded which).

This sequence joins TRBV5-1 and TRBJ1-4, with 10 bases matching TRBD1. CDR3 size: 14 residues. In germline, CDR1 is SGHRS, CDR2 YFSETQ. V was pared by 4 bases and J by 7 bases, with 4 bases of the junction left unmatched. The CDR3, as DNA: TGCGCCAGCAGCCCGAGACAGGGGGCTGAAAAACTGTTTTTT. Amino acids: CASSPRQGAEKLFF. The variable domain in full, completed from reference TRBV5-1 and TRBJ1-4, reads KAGVTQTPRYLIKTRGQQVTLSCSPISGHRSVSWYQQTPGQGLQFLFEYFSETQRNKGNFPGRFSGRQFSNSRSEMNVSTLELGDSALYLCASSPRQGAEKLFFGSGTQLSVL.

This clonotype was observed a handful of times. The chain has TRBV3-1 and TRBJ1-1; D is unclear. Germline V CDR1 and CDR2: LGHDT, YNNKEL (reference sequence). The V end was cut by 5 bases, the J end by 1 base, with 11 bases between. The CDR3 covers 14 residues. CDR3 protein: CASSDYTRNTEAFF. The CDR3 DNA sequence: TGTGCCAGCAGCGATTATACCAGGAACACTGAAGCTTTCTTT.

The chain is built from TRBV7-9 and TRBJ2-3; 11 positions match TRBD2. CDR1 is SEHNR and CDR2 is FQNEAQ in the germline V gene (reference sequence). The CDR3 runs to 16 residues. V trimming: 5 bases; J trimming: 2 bases; junction bases outside the gene matches: 6. The CDR3 reads CASSPGTSGYTDTQYF. The CDR3 DNA reads as TGTGCCAGCAGCCCCGGGACTAGCGGTTACACAGATACGCAGTATTTT.

This clonotype was counted a few times. The chain recombines TRBV12-3 or TRBV12-4 with TRBJ2-1; 8 bases are a match to TRBD1. The CDR3 totals 15 residues. The V gene end was trimmed by 5 bases and the J gene end by 6 bases; junction bases not matched to a gene: 9. DNA for the CDR3: TGTGCCAGCAGTCCACAGGGGGTCTCGGTCAATGAGCAGTTCTTC. Protein: CASSPQGVSVNEQFF.

The CDR3 nucleotides read TGTGCCAGCAGTTTCACCGGGACGCTAAACACTGAAGCTTTCTTT. It yields the protein CASSFTGTLNTEAFF. The J gene is TRBJ1-1, the V gene TRBV6-5; possibly TRBD1 for D (5 bases). V was cut by 4 bases and J by 2 bases, with 14 bases left in between. This CDR3 has 15 amino acids. The germline V gene has CDR1 MNHEY and CDR2 SVGAGI.

This clonotype turned up a few times. The chain recombines TRBV5-1 with TRBJ1-2; possibly TRBD1 for D (5 bases). From germline, CDR1 is SGHRS and CDR2 YFSETQ. V lost 3 bases and J 1 base, leaving 19 bases between the germline ends. This CDR3 has 17 residues. The CDR3, as DNA: TGCGCCAGCAGCTGGATGCAGGGTCTGGGTAGTAACTATGGCTACACCTTC. Its translation is CASSWMQGLGSNYGYTF.

This chain connects TRBV12-3 or TRBV12-4 to TRBJ2-7; 15 bases line up with TRBD2. Trimming took 6 bases from V and 4 from J; bases not matched to a gene: 7. This CDR3 region has 16 residues. The CDR3 coding sequence is TGTGCCAGCAGCCGGGGGACTAGCGGGAGGTCGTACGAGCAGTACTTC. It yields the protein CASSRGTSGRSYEQYF.

The sample holds a few counts of this clonotype. V gene TRBV9 combines with J gene TRBJ2-2; 7 bases match TRBD2. The germline CDR1 and CDR2 sequences are SGDLS and YYNGEE. The CDR3 runs 15 residues. V shed 4 bases and J 7 bases; nucleotides not matched to a gene: 10. CDR3 DNA sequence: TGTGCCAGCAGCCTAGGGGCGGGAGAGGACGGGGAGCTGTTTTTT. Translation: CASSLGAGEDGELFF.

This clonotype was counted between two and nine times. For the CDR3, the DNA is TGTGCCAGCAGTTTCGGCAGTACTAATGAAAAACTGTTTTTT. Translated, it gives CASSFGSTNEKLFF. The chain combines TRBV12-3 or TRBV12-4 with TRBJ1-4; D uncertain. The germline V and J ends were trimmed by 3 bases and 2 bases, with 7 bases remaining between them. The CDR3 covers 14 residues.

This clonotype showed up just a few times. The chain employs TRBV30 and TRBJ1-1; D remains ambiguous. Germline V CDR1 and CDR2: GTSNPN, SVGIG (reference sequence). The CDR3 loop spans 10 amino acids. CDR3 loop: CAAGNTEAFF. The CDR3 DNA reads as TGTGCTGCAGGGAACACTGAAGCTTTCTTT.

The rearrangement uses TRBV20-1 and TRBJ1-4; 9 bases agree with TRBD1. Germline-derived CDR1 and CDR2 are DFQATT and SNEGSKA (reference sequence). V shed 6 bases and J 5 bases; nucleotides not matched to a gene: 10. The CDR3 spans 15 residues. The CDR3 coding sequence is TGCAGTGCAAGTACAGGGGGCGCGGTGAATGAAAAACTGTTTTTT. Translated, it gives CSASTGGAVNEKLFF.

The chain couples TRBV4-2 to TRBJ1-4; 7 positions agree with TRBD1. J was trimmed by 0 bases and V by 6 bases; bases with no gene match: 16. The CDR3 is 19 amino acids. CDR1 and CDR2 (germline): LGHNA, YNFKEQ. Here the CDR3 reads CASRQPERGQLTTNEKLFF. The CDR3 DNA reads as TGTGCCAGCAGGCAACCGGAGAGGGGGCAACTTACAACTAATGAAAAACTGTTTTTT.

In this sample, this clonotype turned up a few times. J is TRBJ2-3 and V is TRBV11-3; D is uncertain. The V end was cut by 5 bases, the J end by 2 bases, with 8 bases between. Germline CDR1 SGHNT, CDR2 YENEEA. This CDR3 region has 13 residues. The CDR3 DNA reads TGTGCCAGCAGCCGCCGGTACACAGATACGCAGTATTTT. The encoded protein is CASSRRYTDTQYF.

This sequence joins TRBV5-1 and TRBJ1-2, with D unclear. This CDR3 is built from 13 residues. With 7 bases removed from V and 3 bases from J, the gap between germline ends came to 13 bases. Germline CDR1 reads SGHRS; CDR2 reads YFSETQ. For the CDR3, the DNA is TGCGCCAGCCAGGCGAATAATTACTATGGCTACACCTTC. It specifies CASQANNYYGYTF.

The V and J genes are TRBV19 and TRBJ2-3; 13 nucleotides line up with TRBD2. The CDR3 totals 15 residues. Trimming at V came to 7 bases and at J to 4 bases, leaving 5 bases not matched to a gene. Per the germline V gene, CDR1 is LNHDA and CDR2 is SQIVND (reference sequence). In DNA, the CDR3 is TGTGCCAGTATCCGGACTAGCGGGGGCGCAGATACGCAGTATTTT. Protein: CASIRTSGGADTQYF. The variable domain in full, with the rest retrieved from reference TRBV19 and TRBJ2-3, is DGGITQSPKYLFRKEGQNVTLSCEQNLNHDAMYWYRQDPGQGLRLIYYSQIVNDFQKGDIAEGYSVSREKKESFPLTVTSAQKNPTAFYLCASIRTSGGADTQYFGPGTRLTVL.

This sequence joins TRBV5-5 and TRBJ1-1; 10 bases align to TRBD1. This CDR3 has 15 amino acids. J gave up 4 bases and V 6 bases, and 9 bases lay outside the gene matches. Germline CDR1 SGHKS, CDR2 YYEKEE (reference sequence). The CDR3 nucleotides read TGTGCCAGCACCTCACGGGACAGGGGAAGCACTGAAGCTTTCTTT. Translated, it gives CASTSRDRGSTEAFF.

Regarding this clonotype: Mismatch with germline at one junction end may stem from a read error. The genes are TRBV6-1 and TRBJ2-5; TRBD2 agrees at 9 bases. The CDR3 spans 14 residues. Germline CDR1 MNHNS, CDR2 SASEGT. The CDR3 DNA follows: TGTGCCAGCACCTACGGGGTAGCGGGGGCGTTCAAGAACTTC. Amino acid sequence: CASTYGVAGAFKNF.

The CDR3 bases are TGTGCCAGCAGCTATTTATCGGGGACCTACTTTGCTAACTATGGCTACACCTTC. Amino acids: CASSYLSGTYFANYGYTF. The V and J genes are TRBV2 and TRBJ1-2; D perhaps matches TRBD1 (5 bases). Trimming stripped 6 bases from V and 0 bases from J, with 23 bases between. CDR1 is SNHLY and CDR2 is FYNNEI in the germline V gene. The CDR3 consists of 18 residues.

This clonotype was seen ten or more times. The chain uses TRBV5-1 and TRBJ2-3; perhaps TRBD1 as D (6 bases). The CDR3 runs to 14 residues. The germline gives CDR1 SGHRS, CDR2 YFSETQ. V dropped 0 bases and J dropped 3 bases, with 8 bases sitting between them. The CDR3 region is CASSLEGQTDTQYF. CDR3 DNA: TGCGCCAGCAGCTTGGAGGGACAAACAGATACGCAGTATTTT.

This clonotype was counted many times. This chain connects TRBV12-3 or TRBV12-4 to TRBJ2-7; D might be TRBD2 (5 bases). The germline V and J ends were trimmed by 3 bases and 3 bases, with 15 bases remaining between them. The CDR3 extends over 15 amino acids. DNA for the CDR3: TGTGCCAGCAGTTTTGAGGCTGCAAGCGGCTACGAGCAGTACTTC. Its translation is CASSFEAASGYEQYF.

CDR3 DNA: TGTGCCAGCAGTGGAGGGGGGGGAGAAAAACTGTTTTTT. Translated, it gives CASSGGGGEKLFF. The chain has TRBV6-1 and TRBJ1-4, with D perhaps matching TRBD1 (6 bases). Between the trimmed V and J ends, which lost 4 bases and 8 bases, there was a span of 11 bases. The CDR3 extends over 13 amino acids. CDR1 is MNHNS, CDR2 SASEGT, per germline.

This clonotype occurred a few times. This sequence joins TRBV3-1 and TRBJ2-2; no clear D. The CDR3 consists of 11 residues. V was cut by 5 bases and J by 7 bases, with 5 bases left in between. CDR1 is LGHDT and CDR2 is YNNKEL in the germline V gene (reference sequence). DNA for the CDR3: TGTGCCAGCAGCTCCCTCGGGGAGCTGTTTTTT. Its translation is CASSSLGELFF.

The rearrangement links TRBV2 to TRBJ2-7; 7 nucleotides agree with TRBD2. CDR1 is SNHLY, CDR2 FYNNEI, per germline. The CDR3 spans 13 residues. The V gene end was trimmed by 8 bases and the J gene end by 1 base; junction bases not matched to a gene: 5. Written as DNA, the CDR3 is TGTGCCAGCGGGGGGGTAGGGTCCTACGAGCAGTACTTC. It yields the protein CASGGVGSYEQYF.

The rearrangement links TRBV20-1 to TRBJ1-1; 8 bases match TRBD1. CDR1 and CDR2 (germline): DFQATT, SNEGSKA (reference sequence). The CDR3 runs 14 residues. The V gene end was trimmed by 1 base and the J gene end by 5 bases; junction bases not matched to a gene: 6. This CDR3 is CSARVGTGRTEAFF. CDR3 DNA sequence: TGCAGTGCTAGAGTAGGGACAGGTAGAACTGAAGCTTTCTTT.

This clonotype has a handful of counts. The V gene is TRBV5-6, the J gene TRBJ2-1; D is perhaps TRBD2 (5 bases). Trimming took off 4 bases at V and 8 bases at J, with 16 bases between the two ends. The CDR3 covers 14 residues. CDR1 and CDR2 from the germline V gene are SGHDT and YYEEEE. The CDR3 spells CASSPFDSSHEQFF. CDR3 sequence (DNA): TGTGCCAGCAGCCCTTTCGATTCTAGCCATGAGCAGTTCTTC.

The CDR3 protein is CSASDRAPGAEAFF. CDR3 in DNA: TGCAGTGCTAGCGATCGGGCGCCGGGGGCTGAAGCTTTCTTT. The gene calls are TRBV20-1 and TRBJ1-1; a possible D gene is TRBD1 (5 bases). Trimming removed 3 bases from V and 6 bases from J, with 17 bases in between. The CDR3 length is 14 residues. Per the germline V gene, CDR1 is DFQATT and CDR2 is SNEGSKA (reference sequence).

This clonotype has a count of ten or more. The chain combines TRBV5-1 with TRBJ2-2; 14 bases match TRBD2. CDR3 length equals 17 residues. The germline gives CDR1 SGHRS, CDR2 YFSETQ. The J segment lost 4 bases and the V segment lost 3 bases, leaving 5 bases of the junction unmatched. As DNA, the CDR3 is TGCGCCAGCAGCTCTCGACTAGCGGGAGGGCCCACCGGGGAGCTGTTTTTT. This sequence encodes CASSSRLAGGPTGELFF.

This chain connects TRBV20-1 to TRBJ1-1, with D perhaps TRBD1 (5 bases). The V gene lost 3 bases and the J gene lost 4 bases, with 15 bases spanning the gap. Germline CDR1 is DFQATT and CDR2 is SNEGSKA (reference sequence). The CDR3 length is 14 residues. The CDR3: CSASPLRGGTEAFF. CDR3 bases: TGCAGTGCTAGCCCTCTCCGGGGGGGCACTGAAGCTTTCTTT.

The V and J genes are TRBV20-1 and TRBJ2-7, with TRBD2 matching 7 bases. The CDR3 spans 15 residues. Germline V gives CDR1 DFQATT, CDR2 SNEGSKA (reference sequence). The junction had 15 bases not matched to a gene; V was cut back by 3 bases and J by 7 bases. CDR3 in amino acids: CSASPLAADVREQYF. CDR3 DNA sequence: TGCAGTGCTAGTCCGCTAGCGGCCGACGTAAGGGAGCAGTACTTC.

This clonotype was counted a few times. The gene calls are TRBV12-3 or TRBV12-4 and TRBJ2-1; TRBD2 is a possible D gene (6 bases). CDR3 length equals 15 residues. V was pared by 5 bases and J by 7 bases, with 18 bases between. Here the CDR3 DNA reads TGTGCCAGCAGTCGGCGGGGTCGGTCCCGAAATGAGCAGTTCTTC. Translated: CASSRRGRSRNEQFF.

This chain connects TRBV5-1 to TRBJ2-1; 7 positions agree with TRBD2. V trimming: 3 bases; J trimming: 0 bases; junction bases outside the gene matches: 3. Germline assignment: CDR1 SGHRS and CDR2 YFSETQ. The CDR3 length is 15 residues. The CDR3 spells CASSWSGVSYNEQFF. CDR3 sequence (DNA): TGCGCCAGCAGCTGGAGCGGGGTCTCCTACAATGAGCAGTTCTTC.

This clonotype was recorded at least ten times. This chain joins TRBV29-1 and TRBJ2-1, with a weak D call TRBD1 (5 bases). This CDR3 comprises 15 residues. V was trimmed by 0 bases and J by 10 bases, leaving 19 bases between them. The germline CDR1 and CDR2 sequences are SQVTM and ANQGSEA. The CDR3 bases are TGCAGCGTTGAAGACAGGGTGGGCAATTCCGGCGAGCAGTTCTTC. Encoded protein: CSVEDRVGNSGEQFF.